Described below is a single T cell receptor (beta chain) sequence and its context. Its antigen is unidentified. Compared with germline, one end of the junction differs, possibly owing to a read error. These data are taken from a study of cytomegalovirus exposure and HLA in healthy donors. General observations from the study: Researchers had no immune exposure information except CMV serostatus available. Rates of TCR association differed by HLA locus in a later analysis, with DRB1 highest and HLA-C lowest.

The study ran its PCR with 60 Vbeta and 13 Jbeta primers. Data came from immunoSEQ multiplex PCR; TCRdb stores just in-frame clones and leaves some out. The sample yields approximately 110,000 clones, under 80% seen once. CDR3 length equals 15 residues. The germline V gene has CDR1 LNHNV and CDR2 YYDKDF (reference sequence). Material: PBMCs. The V and J genes are TRBV15 and TRBJ1-2; D perhaps matches TRBD1 (6 bases). The sequence was obtained from a woman between 40 and 55 years old in good health and CMV-seropositive. CDR3 sequence (DNA): TGTGCCACCAGCCGAGAGGGGGGGGGCTTCTATGGCTACACCTTC. It encodes CATSREGGGFYGYTF.